The present T cell receptor (beta chain) was sequenced within a study of cytomegalovirus exposure and HLA in healthy donors. Findings of the study overall: Specificity for CMV antigens was confirmed in vitro for three of the CMV-associated chains. Highest at DRB1 and lowest at HLA-C, TCR association rates differed among HLA loci in a later analysis. Reportedly, TCR beta sequences accurately predicted HLA-A and HLA-B alleles in most subjects.

The PCR used 60 Vbeta and 13 Jbeta primers. The authors' processing: In a later analysis, 70 million to 80 million unique TCR beta chains included roughly 11 million shared by two or more donors. The assay was immunoSEQ multiplex PCR, and TCRdb's table has in-frame clones only and misses some. V and J calls and clone size follow that table, whereas D and trimming were derived from the DNA. The top ten hold 2% to 3% of the sample, which has 150,000 or so clones, around 84% seen once. On this clone: Its antigen is as yet unknown. Other DNA sequences in this specimen translate into the identical CDR3.

The CDR3 is made up of 14 amino acids. V lost 3 bases to trimming and J lost 0 bases, with 8 bases between them. In germline, CDR1 is MNHNS, CDR2 SASEGT. Sequencing was carried out using PBMCs. This TCR was sampled from a man between 45 and 60 years old in good health and CMV-seronegative. This chain links TRBV6-1 with TRBJ1-1; D is unclear. The CDR3 is CASSEEGLNTEAFF. The CDR3 DNA reads TGTGCCAGCAGTGAGGAGGGATTGAACACTGAAGCTTTCTTT.